This TCR beta chain appears in the sequencing data of a study of CXCR3-negative and CXCR3-positive naive CD8 T cells. 5' RACE with UMI labels generated the TRB cDNA libraries. Using the 5' RACE reads, TCRdb records one entry per CDR3 protein without DNA. Here the sample table reports 95,000 to 100,000 distinct CDR3 sequences. As concerns this clonotype: Its cognate antigen is unknown.

Notes on the study in general: Surface CD5 was comparable between naive subsets; TCR strength was inferred from TRB CDR3 properties. Memory CD8+ T cell repertoires were far less diverse than both naive subsets. A higher hydrophobicity marked the TRB CDR3s of CXCR3-positive naive cells versus CXCR3-negative naive cells. Unlike memory cells, which differed, naive CXCR3-negative and CXCR3-positive cells had similar TRBV-TRBJ usage.

At about 310,000 cells each, triplicate sorts were carried out for each CD8+ T cell subset. The sample was naive CXCR3+ CD8+ T cells from blood. Subset here: CD45RO-CCR7+CD27+CD95- naive CD8+ T cells expressing CXCR3 (TNR3+). This clonotype was obtained from a human donor in good health. Some clones in this sample may be carry-over from other donors' samples.

CDR3 in amino acids: CASSQDLGYNEQFF. This rearrangement joins TRBV4-1 to TRBJ2-1. In germline, CDR1 is MGHRA, CDR2 YSYEKL. The CDR3 loop spans 14 amino acids.